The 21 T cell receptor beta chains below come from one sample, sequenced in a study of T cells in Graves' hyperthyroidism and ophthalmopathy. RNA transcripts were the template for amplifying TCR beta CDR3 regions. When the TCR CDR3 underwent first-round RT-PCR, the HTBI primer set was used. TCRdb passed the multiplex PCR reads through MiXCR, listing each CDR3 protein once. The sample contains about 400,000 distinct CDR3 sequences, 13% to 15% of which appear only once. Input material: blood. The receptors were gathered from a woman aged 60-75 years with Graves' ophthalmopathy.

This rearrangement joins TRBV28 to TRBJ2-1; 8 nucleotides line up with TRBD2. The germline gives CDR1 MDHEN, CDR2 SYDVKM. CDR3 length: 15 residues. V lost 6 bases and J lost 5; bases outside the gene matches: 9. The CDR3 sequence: CASSPVGLGHNEQFF. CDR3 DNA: TGTGCCAGCAGCCCTGTGGGACTAGGGCACAATGAGCAGTTCTTC.

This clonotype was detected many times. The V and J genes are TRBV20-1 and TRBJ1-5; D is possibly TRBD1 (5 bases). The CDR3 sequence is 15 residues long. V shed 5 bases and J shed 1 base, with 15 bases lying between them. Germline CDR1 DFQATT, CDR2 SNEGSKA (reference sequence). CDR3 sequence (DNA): TGCAGTGCTTCGACCAGGGACGCAAGCAATCAGCCCCAGCATTTT. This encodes CSASTRDASNQPQHF.

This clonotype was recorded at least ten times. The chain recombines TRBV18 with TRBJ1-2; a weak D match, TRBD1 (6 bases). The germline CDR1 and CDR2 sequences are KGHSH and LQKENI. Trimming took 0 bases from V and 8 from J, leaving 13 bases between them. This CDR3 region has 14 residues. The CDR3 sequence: CASSPPSSGVGYTF. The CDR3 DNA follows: TGTGCCAGCTCACCACCATCCTCAGGGGTGGGCTACACCTTC.

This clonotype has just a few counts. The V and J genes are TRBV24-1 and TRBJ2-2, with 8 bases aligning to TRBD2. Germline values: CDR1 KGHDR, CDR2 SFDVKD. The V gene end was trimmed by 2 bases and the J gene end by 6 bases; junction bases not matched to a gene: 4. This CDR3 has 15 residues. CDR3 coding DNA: TGTGCCACCAGTGATTGGACTAGCCGACCCGGGGAGCTGTTTTTT. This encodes CATSDWTSRPGELFF.

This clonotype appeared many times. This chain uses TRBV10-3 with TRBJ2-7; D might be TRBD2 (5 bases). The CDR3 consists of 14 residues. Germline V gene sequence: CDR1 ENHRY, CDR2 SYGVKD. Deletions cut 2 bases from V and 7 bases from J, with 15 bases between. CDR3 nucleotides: TGTGCCATCAGTGAGACTATACTGCCGGGGGAGCAGTACTTC. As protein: CAISETILPGEQYF.

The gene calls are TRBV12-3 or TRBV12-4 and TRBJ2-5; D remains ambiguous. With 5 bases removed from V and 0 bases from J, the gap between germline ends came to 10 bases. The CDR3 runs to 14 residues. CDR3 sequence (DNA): TGTGCCAGCAGTAACGGGCTGTACCAAGAGACCCAGTACTTC. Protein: CASSNGLYQETQYF.

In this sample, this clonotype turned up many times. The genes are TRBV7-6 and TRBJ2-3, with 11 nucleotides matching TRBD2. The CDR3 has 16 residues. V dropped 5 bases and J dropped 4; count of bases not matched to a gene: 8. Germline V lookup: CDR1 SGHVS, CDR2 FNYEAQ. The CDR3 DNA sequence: TGTGCCAGCAGCCCTTTGACTAGCGGGAACTCAGATACGCAGTATTTT. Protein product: CASSPLTSGNSDTQYF.

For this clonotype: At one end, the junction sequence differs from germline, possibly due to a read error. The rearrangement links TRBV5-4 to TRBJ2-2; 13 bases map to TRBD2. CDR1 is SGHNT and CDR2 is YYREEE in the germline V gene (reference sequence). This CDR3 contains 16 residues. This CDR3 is CASSLGGLAGTGEPFF. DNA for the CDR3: TGTGCCAGCAGCTTGGGGGGACTAGCGGGAACCGGGGAGCCGTTTTTT. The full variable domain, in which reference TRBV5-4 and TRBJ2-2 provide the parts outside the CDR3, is ETGVTQSPTHLIKTRGQQVTLRCSSQSGHNTVSWYQQALGQGPQFIFQYYREEENGRGNFPPRFSGLQFPNYSSELNVNALELDDSALYLCASSLGGLAGTGEPFFGEGSRLTVL.

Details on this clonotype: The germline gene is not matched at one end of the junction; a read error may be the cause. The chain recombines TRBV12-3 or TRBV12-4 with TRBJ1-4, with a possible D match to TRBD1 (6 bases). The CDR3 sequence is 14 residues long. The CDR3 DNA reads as TGTGCCGGCAGTGACAGGAAAGACAATGAAAAACTGTTTTTT. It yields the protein CAGSDRKDNEKLFF.

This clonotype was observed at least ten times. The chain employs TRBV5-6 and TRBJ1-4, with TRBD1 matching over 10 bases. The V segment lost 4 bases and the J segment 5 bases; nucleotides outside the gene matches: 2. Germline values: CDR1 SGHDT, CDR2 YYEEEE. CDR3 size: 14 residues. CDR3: CASSRGQGNEKLFF. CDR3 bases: TGTGCCAGCAGCAGGGGACAGGGGAATGAAAAACTGTTTTTT.

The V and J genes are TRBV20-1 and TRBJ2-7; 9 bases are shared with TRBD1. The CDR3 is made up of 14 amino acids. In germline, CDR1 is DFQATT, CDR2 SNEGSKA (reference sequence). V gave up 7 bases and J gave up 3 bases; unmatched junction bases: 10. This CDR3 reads CSGTGQGYDYEQYF. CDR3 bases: TGCAGTGGAACCGGACAGGGGTATGACTACGAGCAGTACTTC.

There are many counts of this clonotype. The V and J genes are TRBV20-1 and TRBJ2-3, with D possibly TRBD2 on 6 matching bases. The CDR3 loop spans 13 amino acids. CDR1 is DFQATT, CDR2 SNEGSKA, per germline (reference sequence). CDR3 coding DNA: TGCAGCGCGGACGGGGGTAGCACAGATACGCAGTATTTT. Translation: CSADGGSTDTQYF.

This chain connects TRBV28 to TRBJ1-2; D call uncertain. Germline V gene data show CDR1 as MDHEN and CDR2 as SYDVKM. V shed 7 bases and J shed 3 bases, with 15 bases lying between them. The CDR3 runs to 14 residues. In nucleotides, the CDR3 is TGTGCCAGCAACGAACAGCCATTCTACTATGGCTACACCTTC. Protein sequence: CASNEQPFYYGYTF.

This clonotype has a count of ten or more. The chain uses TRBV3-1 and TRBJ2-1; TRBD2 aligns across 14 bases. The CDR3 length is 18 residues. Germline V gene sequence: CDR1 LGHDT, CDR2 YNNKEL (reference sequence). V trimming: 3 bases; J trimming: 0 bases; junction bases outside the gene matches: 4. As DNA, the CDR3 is TGTGCCAGCAGCCAGGGACTAGCGGGAGTCGGCTCCTACAATGAGCAGTTCTTC. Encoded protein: CASSQGLAGVGSYNEQFF.

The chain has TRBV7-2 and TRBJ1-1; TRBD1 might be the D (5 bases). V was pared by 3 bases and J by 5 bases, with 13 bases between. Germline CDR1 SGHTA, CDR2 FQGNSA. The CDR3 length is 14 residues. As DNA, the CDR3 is TGTGCCAGCAGCTTCGGGACGGTCTTAACTGAAGCTTTCTTT. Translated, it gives CASSFGTVLTEAFF.

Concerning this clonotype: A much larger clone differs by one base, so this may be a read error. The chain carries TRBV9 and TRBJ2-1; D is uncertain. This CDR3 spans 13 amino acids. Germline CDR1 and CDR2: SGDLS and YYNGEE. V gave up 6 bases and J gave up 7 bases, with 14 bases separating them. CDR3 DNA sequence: TGTGCCAGCAACGCAGCGCTAAGTAATGAGCAGTTCTTC. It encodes CASNAALSNEQFF.

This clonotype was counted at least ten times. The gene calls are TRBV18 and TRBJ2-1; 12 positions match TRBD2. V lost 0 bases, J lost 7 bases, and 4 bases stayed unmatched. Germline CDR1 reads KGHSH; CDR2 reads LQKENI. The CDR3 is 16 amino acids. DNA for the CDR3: TGTGCCAGCTCACCACCGACTAGCGGGAGAAATAATGAGCAGTTCTTC. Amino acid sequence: CASSPPTSGRNNEQFF.

Here the CDR3 DNA reads TGTGCCAGTAGTATAGCGGGGCCGAGCTACGAGCAGTACTTC. It is translated as CASSIAGPSYEQYF. The rearrangement joins TRBV19 to TRBJ2-7; D may correspond to TRBD1 or TRBD2 (5 bases each). Trimming shortened V by 1 base and J by 3 bases, and 10 bases separated the two germline ends. Per germline, CDR1 LNHDA and CDR2 SQIVND (reference sequence). The CDR3 sequence is 14 residues long.

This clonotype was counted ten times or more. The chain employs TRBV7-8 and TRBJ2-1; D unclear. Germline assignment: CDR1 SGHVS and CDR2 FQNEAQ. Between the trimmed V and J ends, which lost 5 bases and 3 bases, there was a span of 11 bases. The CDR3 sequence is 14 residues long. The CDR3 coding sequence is TGTGCCAGCAGCCGCGAAAGGGTCTACAATGAGCAGTTCTTC. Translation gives CASSRERVYNEQFF.

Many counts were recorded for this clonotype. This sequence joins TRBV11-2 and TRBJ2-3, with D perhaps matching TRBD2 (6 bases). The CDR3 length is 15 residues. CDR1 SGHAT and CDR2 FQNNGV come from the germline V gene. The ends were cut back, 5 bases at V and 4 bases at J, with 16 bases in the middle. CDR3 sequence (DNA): TGTGCCAGCAGCCCCAGGACCGGGAGAGCAGATACGCAGTATTTT. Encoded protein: CASSPRTGRADTQYF.

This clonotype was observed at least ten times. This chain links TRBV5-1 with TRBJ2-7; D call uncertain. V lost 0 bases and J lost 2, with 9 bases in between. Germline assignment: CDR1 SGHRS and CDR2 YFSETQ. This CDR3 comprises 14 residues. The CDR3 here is CASSLEGSPYEQYF. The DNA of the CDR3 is TGCGCCAGCAGCTTGGAGGGCAGCCCCTACGAGCAGTACTTC.